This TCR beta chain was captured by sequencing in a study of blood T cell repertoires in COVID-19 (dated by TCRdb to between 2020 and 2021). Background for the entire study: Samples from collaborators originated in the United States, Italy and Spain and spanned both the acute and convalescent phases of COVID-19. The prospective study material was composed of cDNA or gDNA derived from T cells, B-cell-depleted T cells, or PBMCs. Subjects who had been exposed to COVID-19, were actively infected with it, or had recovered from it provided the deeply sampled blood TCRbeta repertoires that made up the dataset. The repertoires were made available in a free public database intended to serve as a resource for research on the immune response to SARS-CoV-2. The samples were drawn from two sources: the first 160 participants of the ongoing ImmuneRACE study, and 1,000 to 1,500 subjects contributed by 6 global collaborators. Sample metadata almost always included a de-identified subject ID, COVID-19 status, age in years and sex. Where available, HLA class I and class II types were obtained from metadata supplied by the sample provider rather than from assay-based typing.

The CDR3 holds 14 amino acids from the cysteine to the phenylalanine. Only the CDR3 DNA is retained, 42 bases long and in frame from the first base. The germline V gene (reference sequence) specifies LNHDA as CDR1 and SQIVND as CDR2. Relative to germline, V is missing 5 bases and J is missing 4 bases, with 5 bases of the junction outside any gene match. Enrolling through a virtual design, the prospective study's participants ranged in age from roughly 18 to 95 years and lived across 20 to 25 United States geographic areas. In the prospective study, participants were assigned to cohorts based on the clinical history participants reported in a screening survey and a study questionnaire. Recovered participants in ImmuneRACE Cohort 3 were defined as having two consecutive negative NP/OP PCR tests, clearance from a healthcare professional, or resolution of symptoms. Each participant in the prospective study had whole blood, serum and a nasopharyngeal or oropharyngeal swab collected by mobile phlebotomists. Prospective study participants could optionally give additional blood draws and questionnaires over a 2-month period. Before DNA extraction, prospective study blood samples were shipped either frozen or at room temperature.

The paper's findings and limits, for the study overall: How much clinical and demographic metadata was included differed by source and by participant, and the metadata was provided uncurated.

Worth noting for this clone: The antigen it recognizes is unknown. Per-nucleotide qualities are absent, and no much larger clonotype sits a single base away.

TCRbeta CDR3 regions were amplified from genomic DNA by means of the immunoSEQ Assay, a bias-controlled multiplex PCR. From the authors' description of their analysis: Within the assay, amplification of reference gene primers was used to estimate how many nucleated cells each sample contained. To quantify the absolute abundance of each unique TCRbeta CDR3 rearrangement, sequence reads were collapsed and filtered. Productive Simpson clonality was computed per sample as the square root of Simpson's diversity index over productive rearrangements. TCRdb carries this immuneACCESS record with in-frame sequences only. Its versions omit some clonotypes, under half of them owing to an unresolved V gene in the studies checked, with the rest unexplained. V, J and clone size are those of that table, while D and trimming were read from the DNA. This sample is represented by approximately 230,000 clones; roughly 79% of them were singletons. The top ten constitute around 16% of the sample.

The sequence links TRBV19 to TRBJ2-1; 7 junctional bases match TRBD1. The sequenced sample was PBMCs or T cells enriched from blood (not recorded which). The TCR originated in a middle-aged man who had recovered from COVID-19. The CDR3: CASSWRQGYNEQFF. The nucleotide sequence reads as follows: TGTGCCAGTAGTTGGAGACAGGGTTACAATGAGCAGTTCTTC.